One and the same sample provided the 16 T cell receptor beta chains below, sequenced in a study of blood T cell repertoires in COVID-19. TCRdb's copy holds only in-frame clones and misses some; the assay was immunoSEQ multiplex PCR. This table holds about 260,000 clones, 88% found once. Sequences were obtained from peripheral blood. These receptors were collected from a man aged 60 to 75 who had recovered from COVID-19.

This sequence joins TRBV5-1 and TRBJ2-3, with 7 bases that match TRBD2. CDR1 SGHRS and CDR2 YFSETQ come from the germline V gene. This CDR3 region has 16 residues. J was trimmed by 6 bases and V by 4 bases; bases with no gene match: 14. The CDR3 protein is CASSAAERGGTDTQYF. The DNA of the CDR3 is TGCGCCAGCAGCGCGGCCGAACGCGGGGGTACCGATACGCAGTATTTT.

The chain carries TRBV7-2 and TRBJ2-3, with TRBD2 identical over 10 bases. The V gene end was trimmed by 3 bases and the J gene end by 4 bases; junction bases not matched to a gene: 4. This CDR3 region has 15 residues. Germline assignment: CDR1 SGHTA and CDR2 FQGNSA. CDR3 nucleotides: TGTGCCAGCAGCTTGGGACTAGCGTCAGCAGATACGCAGTATTTT. This gives the protein CASSLGLASADTQYF.

The chain links TRBV7-2 to TRBJ2-7, with D possibly being TRBD1 (6 bases). The ends were cut back, 4 bases at V and 5 bases at J, with 18 bases in the middle. The CDR3 extends over 15 amino acids. Germline V CDR1 and CDR2: SGHTA, FQGNSA. CDR3 in amino acids: CASSYQKTGINEQYF. CDR3 DNA: TGTGCCAGCAGCTACCAGAAAACAGGGATAAACGAGCAGTACTTC.

V gene TRBV4-2 combines with J gene TRBJ1-5; no clear D gene. V lost 1 base to trimming and J lost 0 bases, with 7 bases between them. From germline, CDR1 is LGHNA and CDR2 YNFKEQ. This CDR3 has 15 residues. This CDR3 is CASSQGVLSNQPQHF. The DNA of the CDR3 is TGTGCCAGCAGCCAAGGTGTACTTAGCAATCAGCCCCAGCATTTT.

This clone came up a few times. The CDR3 coding sequence is TGTGCCACCAGTGATTTCGAGGGGGACCAGCATTTT. Translated: CATSDFEGDQHF. The rearrangement joins TRBV24-1 to TRBJ1-5; tentative D call: TRBD1 (6 bases). Germline-derived CDR1 and CDR2 are KGHDR and SFDVKD. There are 12 residues in the CDR3. V was trimmed by 1 base and J by 12 bases, leaving 9 bases between them.

The chain combines TRBV27 with TRBJ1-2; 7 nucleotides match TRBD1. J gave up 1 base and V 8 bases, and 13 bases lay outside the gene matches. The CDR3 is 16 amino acids. Per germline, CDR1 MNHEY and CDR2 SMNVEV (reference sequence). CDR3: CASGTTGQHLNYGYTF. The DNA for the CDR3 is TGTGCCAGCGGAACGACGGGACAGCACCTTAACTATGGCTACACCTTC.

This sequence joins TRBV9 and TRBJ1-6, with D uncertain. V lost 0 bases, J lost 0 bases, and 7 bases lay in between. The CDR3 runs 16 residues. The germline V gene encodes CDR1 SGDLS and CDR2 YYNGEE. The CDR3 nucleotides read TGTGCCAGCAGCGTAGATCCGAGCTCCTATAATTCACCCCTCCACTTT. Its translation is CASSVDPSSYNSPLHF.

The rearrangement links TRBV9 to TRBJ2-3; 9 bases agree with TRBD2. V shed 4 bases, J shed 0 bases, and the junction held 6 bases outside the gene matches. Germline V lookup: CDR1 SGDLS, CDR2 YYNGEE. This CDR3 has 16 amino acids. DNA of the CDR3: TGTGCCAGCAGCCCTCAAGCGGGGGGTAGCACAGATACGCAGTATTTT. It yields the protein CASSPQAGGSTDTQYF.

V is TRBV6-2 or TRBV6-3 and J is TRBJ1-2; TRBD1 matches at 7 bases. In germline, CDR1 is MNHEY, CDR2 SVGEGT. Trimming took 2 bases from V and 4 from J; bases not matched to a gene: 7. This CDR3 spans 15 amino acids. The CDR3 sequence is CASSYLGQFGYGYTF. CDR3 DNA: TGTGCCAGCAGTTACCTGGGACAGTTTGGCTATGGCTACACCTTC.

The chain is built from TRBV7-7 and TRBJ1-3; D is perhaps TRBD1 (5 bases). The CDR3 loop spans 15 amino acids. Germline CDR1 reads SSHAT; CDR2 reads FNYEAQ (reference sequence). Trimming pared 6 bases from V and 2 bases from J, leaving 14 bases between. CDR3 in amino acids: CASSPTAGTGNTIYF. The DNA for the CDR3 is TGTGCCAGCAGTCCGACAGCTGGAACTGGAAACACCATATATTTT.

This clone was detected only once. The chain carries TRBV11-2 and TRBJ2-3; 12 bases agree with TRBD2. J was trimmed by 2 bases and V by 3 bases; bases with no gene match: 9. This CDR3 spans 18 amino acids. Germline CDR1 reads SGHAT; CDR2 reads FQNNGV. The CDR3 here is CASSFLAGGPAFTDTQYF. The CDR3 DNA sequence: TGTGCCAGCAGCTTCCTAGCGGGGGGGCCAGCTTTCACAGATACGCAGTATTTT.

The chain employs TRBV9 and TRBJ2-7; a possible D gene is TRBD2 (7 bases). Germline V gene data show CDR1 as SGDLS and CDR2 as YYNGEE. Trimming pared 0 bases from V and 0 bases from J, leaving 10 bases between. CDR3 size: 15 residues. Here the CDR3 reads CASSVAGGFSYEQYF. The DNA of the CDR3 is TGTGCCAGCAGCGTAGCGGGGGGCTTCTCCTACGAGCAGTACTTC.

This chain links TRBV4-2 with TRBJ1-5; 7 bases align to TRBD1. Per germline, CDR1 LGHNA and CDR2 YNFKEQ. Trimming at V came to 1 base and at J to 6 bases, leaving 6 bases not matched to a gene. This CDR3 comprises 15 residues. The CDR3 region has the DNA TGTGCCAGCAGCCAAGGACAGGGAGGTGGTCAGCCCCAGCATTTT. Translated: CASSQGQGGGQPQHF.

V is TRBV3-1 (or the pseudogene TRBV3-2) and J is TRBJ2-1, with TRBD2 matching 10 bases. V was clipped by 4 bases and J by 8 bases; unmatched bases: 8. The CDR3 spans 15 residues. Per the germline V gene, CDR1 is LGHDT and CDR2 is YNNKEL (reference sequence). The CDR3 nucleotides are TGTGCCAGCAGCCTAGGACTAGCGGTTCCCCATGAGCAGTTCTTC. As protein: CASSLGLAVPHEQFF.

This clone was detected only once. This chain uses TRBV2 with TRBJ1-1, with a weak D call TRBD1 (6 bases). This CDR3 is 16 amino acids long. V dropped 2 bases and J dropped 0 bases, with 13 bases sitting between them. Germline V gene data show CDR1 as SNHLY and CDR2 as FYNNEI. CDR3 residues: CASSERQGLMNTEAFF. The DNA of the CDR3 is TGTGCCAGCAGTGAAAGGCAGGGGCTTATGAACACTGAAGCTTTCTTT.

The rearrangement links TRBV7-8 to TRBJ1-2; TRBD1 aligns across 9 bases. This CDR3 has 14 amino acids. Germline loops: CDR1 SGHVS, CDR2 FQNEAQ. J was trimmed by 8 bases and V by 5 bases; bases with no gene match: 9. CDR3 in amino acids: CASSPGQGYGGYTF. The CDR3 bases are TGTGCCAGCAGCCCTGGACAGGGGTATGGCGGCTACACCTTC.